These 30 T cell receptor beta chains were sequenced from one sample in a study of regulatory T cells in long-lasting Graves disease. Time point defined: persistent/refractory GD, antithyroid drugs over 5 years with positive TRAb. Extracted PBMC RNA gave rise to the TCR library. HTBI primers from iRepertoire and Arm-PCR of CDR3 regions yielded the TCR beta libraries. TCRdb reprocessed the multiplex PCR reads via MiXCR and lists one record per CDR3 protein. Among some 300,000 distinct CDR3 sequences, approximately 20% were seen once, and the ten largest hold more than 55%. Sequenced here: peripheral blood mononuclear cells (PBMCs), sampled when the disease was refractory, from a patient treated with antithyroid drugs. The origin of the receptors is a female donor with Graves disease.

In this sample, this clonotype turned up many times. The DNA for the CDR3 is TGCAGTGCTACTCAGGGACAGGAGAGAAGTGGCTACACCTTC. Its translation is CSATQGQERSGYTF. The J gene is TRBJ1-2, the V gene TRBV20-1, with 8 bases fitting TRBD1. The CDR3 sequence is 14 residues long. The V and J ends lost 4 bases and 7 bases, in that order; junction bases with no gene match: 11. Looked up from germline, CDR1 is DFQATT and CDR2 is SNEGSKA (reference sequence).

The table lists this clonotype with many counts. This chain links TRBV28 with TRBJ2-2; no reliable D call. The V gene lost 7 bases and the J gene lost 2 bases, with 14 bases spanning the gap. The germline V gene has CDR1 MDHEN and CDR2 SYDVKM. The CDR3 runs 15 residues. The DNA for the CDR3 is TGTGCCAGCACTCCCGACACTTCAAACACCGGGGAGCTGTTTTTT. Its translation: CASTPDTSNTGELFF.

This clonotype was detected many times. The chain joins TRBV11-2 to TRBJ2-2, with D tentatively TRBD1 or TRBD2 (5 bases each). Per germline, CDR1 SGHAT and CDR2 FQNNGV. The CDR3 spans 19 residues. Trimming took off 5 bases at V and 0 bases at J, with 22 bases between the two ends. CDR3: CASSQLGYWGRTNTGELFF. CDR3 bases: TGTGCCAGCAGCCAACTTGGGTATTGGGGGAGAACGAACACCGGGGAGCTGTTTTTT.

This clonotype has ten or more counts. J is TRBJ1-5 and V is TRBV6-1; unclear D gene. CDR1 is MNHNS and CDR2 is SASEGT in the germline V gene. The CDR3 has 14 residues. Between the trimmed V and J ends, which lost 5 bases and 0 bases, there was a span of 8 bases. Here the CDR3 DNA reads TGTGCCAGCAGTACAGACCATAGCAATCAGCCCCAGCATTTT. Its protein is CASSTDHSNQPQHF.

This clonotype has a count of ten or more. The rearrangement links TRBV19 to TRBJ2-2, with 7 bases lining up with TRBD1. Germline CDR1 reads LNHDA; CDR2 reads SQIVND (reference sequence). The CDR3 loop spans 16 amino acids. Unmatched junction bases numbered 7, after V lost 3 bases and J lost 3 bases. CDR3 loop: CASSIRDRADTGELFF. Written as DNA, the CDR3 is TGTGCCAGTAGTATCCGAGACAGGGCGGACACCGGGGAGCTGTTTTTT.

The sample holds a few counts of this clonotype. This chain links TRBV10-3 with TRBJ1-5; D remains ambiguous. V lost 0 bases, J lost 5 bases, and 17 bases lay in between. Germline V CDR1 and CDR2: ENHRY, SYGVKD. This CDR3 has 17 residues. The CDR3: CAISESGFNENYQPQHF. CDR3 sequence (DNA): TGTGCCATCAGTGAGTCGGGATTTAATGAAAATTATCAGCCCCAGCATTTT.

Points on this clonotype: This may arise from a read error, as a much more abundant clone is one base away. V gene TRBV20-1 combines with J gene TRBJ2-5, with TRBD1 matching 7 bases. This CDR3 is built from 11 residues. Looked up from germline, CDR1 is DFQATT and CDR2 is SNEGSKA (reference sequence). V was clipped by 7 bases and J by 4 bases; unmatched bases: 3. CDR3 coding DNA: TGCAGTGGACAGGGCCGAGAGACCCAGTACTTC. Its protein is CSGQGRETQYF.

This clonotype showed up just a few times. V and J are TRBV3-1 and TRBJ2-3; no firm D call. The germline V gene has CDR1 LGHDT and CDR2 YNNKEL (reference sequence). The CDR3 runs 14 residues. V lost 0 bases and J 8 bases, leaving 12 bases between the germline ends. This chain's CDR3 is CASSQDSRSATQYF. The CDR3, as DNA: TGTGCCAGCAGCCAAGATAGCAGGTCTGCTACGCAGTATTTT.

This clonotype was seen repeatedly, ten times or more. The chain links TRBV30 to TRBJ1-1; unclear D gene. The CDR3 contains 13 residues. V was pared by 0 bases and J by 4 bases, with 9 bases between. The germline V gene has CDR1 GTSNPN and CDR2 SVGIG (reference sequence). CDR3 nucleotides: TGTGCCTGGAGTGTAGAAGAGGGCACTGAAGCTTTCTTT. This codes for CAWSVEEGTEAFF.

This clonotype has at least ten counts. The chain carries TRBV12-3 or TRBV12-4 and TRBJ2-7, with 8 bases that match TRBD2. The CDR3 runs 14 residues. The trim removed 6 bases at V and 4 bases at J, leaving 8 bases unmatched. The CDR3 DNA sequence: TGTGCCAGCAGGACGGGGGGGACGGAATACGAGCAGTACTTC. This encodes CASRTGGTEYEQYF.

This clonotype came up many times. This sequence joins TRBV7-2 and TRBJ2-5; D is perhaps TRBD1 (6 bases). V lost 3 bases and J 2 bases, leaving 16 bases between the germline ends. The germline V gene encodes CDR1 SGHTA and CDR2 FQGNSA. This CDR3 has 16 residues. CDR3 protein: CASSFGQIPIQETQYF. The CDR3 DNA is TGTGCCAGCAGCTTCGGACAGATACCGATACAAGAGACCCAGTACTTC.

The chain is built from TRBV20-1 and TRBJ2-7, with TRBD1 matching over 9 bases. This CDR3 contains 15 residues. Germline V CDR1 and CDR2: DFQATT, SNEGSKA (reference sequence). Trimming cost V 3 bases and J 3 bases; bases outside gene matches: 9. CDR3 loop: CSASDADRGSYEQYF. DNA of the CDR3: TGCAGTGCTAGCGACGCGGACAGGGGAAGCTACGAGCAGTACTTC.

The chain employs TRBV3-1 and TRBJ1-1, with D perhaps TRBD1 (5 bases). This CDR3 is 15 amino acids long. Trimming removed 0 bases from V and 9 bases from J, with 17 bases in between. Looked up from germline, CDR1 is LGHDT and CDR2 is YNNKEL (reference sequence). CDR3 sequence (DNA): TGTGCCAGCAGCCAAGAATCTTTCGTCCCGGGACAAGCTTTCTTT. Translated: CASSQESFVPGQAFF.

This clonotype was counted at least ten times. This chain links TRBV7-9 with TRBJ2-7; tentative D call: TRBD1 (5 bases). Per the germline V gene, CDR1 is SEHNR and CDR2 is FQNEAQ (reference sequence). With 1 base removed from V and 7 bases from J, the gap between germline ends came to 20 bases. There are 16 residues in the CDR3. CDR3 sequence (DNA): TGTGCCAGCAGCTTAGTGGATAGGACCACAAGGGGTGAGCAGTACTTC. This codes for CASSLVDRTTRGEQYF.

This chain uses TRBV27 with TRBJ1-1; 9 bases fit TRBD1. The V gene's germline CDR1 is MNHEY and CDR2 SMNVEV (reference sequence). The CDR3 extends over 14 amino acids. Losses at the gene ends were 5 bases for V and 8 bases for J; bases not matched to a gene: 9. This chain's CDR3 is CASSHTGTGLEAFF. The CDR3 region has the DNA TGTGCCAGCAGTCACACCGGGACAGGGTTAGAAGCTTTCTTT.

This clonotype was observed at least ten times. The chain uses TRBV12-3 or TRBV12-4 and TRBJ2-5; 8 bases are shared with TRBD2. V trimming: 6 bases; J trimming: 3 bases; junction bases outside the gene matches: 9. This CDR3 is built from 15 residues. The CDR3 loop is CASSTGTRREETQYF. The CDR3 bases are TGTGCCAGCAGCACCGGGACTAGACGTGAAGAGACCCAGTACTTC.

The table lists this clonotype with a count of one. The chain links TRBV29-1 to TRBJ1-3; D gene unclear. CDR3 length: 14 amino acids. The V gene's germline CDR1 is SQVTM and CDR2 ANQGSEA. Deletions cut 6 bases from V and 0 bases from J, with 12 bases between. The CDR3 region is CSVADGASGNTIYF. In DNA form, the CDR3 reads TGCAGCGTCGCGGACGGAGCCTCTGGAAACACCATATATTTT.

CDR3 in DNA: TGTGCCAGCAGTTCCGGGACAGGCGTTGGCCACGAGCAGTACTTC. Amino acid sequence: CASSSGTGVGHEQYF. V gene TRBV27 combines with J gene TRBJ2-7; the match to TRBD1 covers 8 bases. Germline V lookup: CDR1 MNHEY, CDR2 SMNVEV (reference sequence). CDR3 length: 15 residues. The V gene end was trimmed by 4 bases and the J gene end by 5 bases; junction bases not matched to a gene: 10.

This sequence joins TRBV7-8 and TRBJ2-3; no reliable D call. The CDR3 consists of 15 residues. Germline values: CDR1 SGHVS, CDR2 FQNEAQ. Trimming removed 3 bases from V and 1 base from J, with 11 bases in between. This CDR3 reads CASSLKADGTDTQYF. CDR3 DNA sequence: TGTGCCAGCAGCTTGAAAGCCGACGGCACAGATACGCAGTATTTT.

This clonotype was observed at least ten times. The V and J genes are TRBV7-9 and TRBJ2-5, with 7 bases matching TRBD2. The germline V gene has CDR1 SEHNR and CDR2 FQNEAQ (reference sequence). The V gene end was trimmed by 4 bases and the J gene end by 2 bases; junction bases not matched to a gene: 22. The CDR3 totals 20 residues. The CDR3 reads CASSSLVSSGGQNLQETQYF. DNA of the CDR3: TGTGCCAGCAGCTCGCTAGTATCTTCGGGAGGCCAGAACTTACAAGAGACCCAGTACTTC.

This clonotype was recorded many times. The chain has TRBV7-8 and TRBJ2-7; 8 bases match TRBD1. The CDR3 consists of 16 residues. CDR1 and CDR2 (germline): SGHVS, FQNEAQ. V dropped 6 bases and J dropped 2; count of bases not matched to a gene: 12. CDR3 bases: TGTGCCAGCAGTGTCGACCTTGGACAGGGAACCTACGAGCAGTACTTC. This sequence encodes CASSVDLGQGTYEQYF.

This rearrangement joins TRBV19 to TRBJ2-7; D perhaps matches TRBD2 (6 bases). Germline lookup yields CDR1 LNHDA and CDR2 SQIVND (reference sequence). The CDR3 runs to 13 residues. The germline V and J ends were trimmed by 4 bases and 4 bases, with 11 bases remaining between them. DNA for the CDR3: TGTGCCAGTAGTACCGGGGCGGGGTACGAGCAGTACTTC. Its translation: CASSTGAGYEQYF.

This clonotype came up a few times. The rearrangement joins TRBV27 to TRBJ1-5; D gene ambiguous. The CDR3 spans 14 residues. Germline V CDR1 and CDR2: MNHEY, SMNVEV (reference sequence). V lost 2 bases and J 7 bases, leaving 12 bases between the germline ends. This CDR3 is CASSLRGVGQPQHF. CDR3 coding DNA: TGTGCCAGCAGTTTAAGAGGAGTAGGGCAGCCCCAGCATTTT.

This clonotype appeared many times. This chain connects TRBV7-8 to TRBJ2-5, with D possibly called TRBD1 or TRBD2 (5 bases each). Germline assignment: CDR1 SGHVS and CDR2 FQNEAQ. Trimming stripped 5 bases from V and 3 bases from J, with 19 bases between. There are 16 residues in the CDR3. CDR3 in amino acids: CASSMGTGTGKETQYF. DNA of the CDR3: TGTGCCAGCAGCATGGGGACGGGGACGGGAAAAGAGACCCAGTACTTC.

The rearrangement links TRBV4-3 to TRBJ2-7; 7 bases map to TRBD2. The junction had 3 bases not matched to a gene; V was cut back by 0 bases and J by 1 base. CDR3 length: 15 residues. CDR1 and CDR2 from the germline V gene are LGHNA and YSLEER. DNA for the CDR3: TGCGCCAGCAGCCAAGATCGAGCGGGGTCCTACGAGCAGTACTTC. This gives the protein CASSQDRAGSYEQYF.

This clonotype appeared a few times. The chain is built from TRBV4-2 and TRBJ1-1; D remains unclear. With 0 bases removed from V and 2 bases from J, the gap between germline ends came to 4 bases. The germline V gene has CDR1 LGHNA and CDR2 YNFKEQ. The CDR3 is 13 residues long. The CDR3 DNA follows: TGTGCCAGCAGCCAAGAACGAAACACTGAAGCTTTCTTT. This gives the protein CASSQERNTEAFF.

The V and J genes are TRBV4-2 and TRBJ2-7, with 10 bases lining up with TRBD2. This CDR3 region has 18 residues. With 0 bases clipped from V and 3 bases from J, the junction kept 11 bases outside the gene matches. CDR1 and CDR2 from the germline V gene are LGHNA and YNFKEQ. CDR3 loop: CASSQDVLAGSWGYEQYF. The CDR3 coding sequence is TGTGCCAGCAGCCAAGACGTACTAGCGGGATCCTGGGGCTACGAGCAGTACTTC.

This clonotype was counted a few times. The chain joins TRBV28 to TRBJ2-1; D gene ambiguous. Trimming removed 3 bases at V and 8 bases at J, with 8 bases between. Germline CDR1 reads MDHEN; CDR2 reads SYDVKM. The CDR3 loop spans 12 amino acids. CDR3: CASSLGYDEQFF. The CDR3 bases are TGTGCCAGCAGTTTGGGGTATGATGAGCAGTTCTTC.

The chain carries TRBV18 and TRBJ1-2, with a tentative D call TRBD1 (5 bases). In germline, CDR1 is KGHSH, CDR2 LQKENI. The CDR3 covers 14 residues. V gave up 3 bases and J gave up 2 bases, with 10 bases separating them. The CDR3 sequence: CASSPQRDNYGYTF. The DNA of the CDR3 is TGTGCCAGCTCACCTCAAAGGGACAACTATGGCTACACCTTC.

This clonotype turned up a few times. The gene calls are TRBV20-1 and TRBJ1-5; D is perhaps TRBD1 (5 bases). In germline, CDR1 is DFQATT, CDR2 SNEGSKA (reference sequence). Trimming took 6 bases from V and 3 from J, leaving 18 bases between them. The CDR3 runs 15 residues. CDR3 nucleotides: TGCAGTGCCAGGGTTGTGGCCGTCCCCAATCAGCCCCAGCATTTT. As protein: CSARVVAVPNQPQHF.